This record covers a single T cell receptor (beta chain). The sample has other DNA sequences that encode this CDR3 too. Clones were read by immunoSEQ multiplex PCR, and TCRdb kept only the in-frame ones, dropping some. This table has about 68,000 clones, just under 95% appearing once. This record belongs to a study of T cell changes during pregnancy in multiple sclerosis. CDR3 length: 12 amino acids. Germline CDR1 reads MDHEN; CDR2 reads SYDVKM. The V gene lost 2 bases and the J gene lost 3 bases, with 5 bases spanning the gap. This chain uses TRBV28 with TRBJ2-7; perhaps TRBD1 as D (5 bases). The input for sequencing was peripheral blood, taken after pregnancy. The receptor's source is a female donor in good health, enrolled as a control in a pregnancy study. The CDR3 sequence: CASSLQGYEQYF. The DNA of the CDR3 is TGTGCCAGCAGTTTACAGGGCTACGAGCAGTACTTC.